This entry describes one TCR beta chain. Libraries were prepared by immunoSEQ multiplex PCR; TCRdb keeps only in-frame clonotypes and omits some of them. Of under 250,000 clones in the sample, approximately 78% were seen once. V dropped 5 bases and J dropped 1; count of bases not matched to a gene: 13. The CDR3 covers 17 residues. Germline loops: CDR1 MRHNA, CDR2 SNTAGT. These data originate in a study of cytomegalovirus exposure and HLA in healthy donors. What was sequenced was PBMCs. The origin of this receptor is a woman aged 25 to 39 in good health and CMV-seronegative. The V and J genes are TRBV6-4 and TRBJ1-2; TRBD1 matches 7 bases. This CDR3 is CASSLNRDSSLNYGYTF. CDR3 nucleotide sequence: TGTGCCAGCAGTCTGAACCGGGACAGTTCTCTTAACTATGGCTACACCTTC.